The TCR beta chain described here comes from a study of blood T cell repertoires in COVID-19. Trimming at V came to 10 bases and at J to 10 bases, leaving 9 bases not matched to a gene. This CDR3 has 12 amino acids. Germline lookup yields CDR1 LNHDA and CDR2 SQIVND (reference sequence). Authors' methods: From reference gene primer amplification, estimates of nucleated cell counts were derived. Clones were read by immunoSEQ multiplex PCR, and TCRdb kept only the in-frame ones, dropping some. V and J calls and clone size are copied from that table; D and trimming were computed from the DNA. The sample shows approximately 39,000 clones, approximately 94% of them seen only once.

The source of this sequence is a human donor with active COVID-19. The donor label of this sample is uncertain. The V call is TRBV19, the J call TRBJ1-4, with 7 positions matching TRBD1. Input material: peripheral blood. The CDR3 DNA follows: TGTGCCACCATGGGGACAGAAGCAAAACTGTTTTTT. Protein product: CATMGTEAKLFF.